The entry below gives a single T cell receptor beta chain sequence along with its context. From germline, CDR1 is MNHEY and CDR2 SVGAGI. Trimming pared 0 bases from V and 9 bases from J, leaving 12 bases between. The CDR3 is 14 amino acids. This sample is part of a study of cytomegalovirus exposure and HLA in healthy donors. Vbeta (60) and Jbeta (13) primers were used in the PCR. Only in-frame clones appear in the TCRdb table, and some are missing; sequencing was by immunoSEQ multiplex PCR. Among approximately 150,000 clones listed, roughly 79% were seen once. Sequenced input: PBMCs. This chain uses TRBV6-5 with TRBJ1-5, with D hard to call. The TCR was taken from a woman between 40 and 55 years old in good health and CMV-seronegative. CDR3 nucleotide sequence: TGTGCCAGCAGTTACTCGGCGGTCCAAGGGCCCCAGCATTTT. Amino acids: CASSYSAVQGPQHF.